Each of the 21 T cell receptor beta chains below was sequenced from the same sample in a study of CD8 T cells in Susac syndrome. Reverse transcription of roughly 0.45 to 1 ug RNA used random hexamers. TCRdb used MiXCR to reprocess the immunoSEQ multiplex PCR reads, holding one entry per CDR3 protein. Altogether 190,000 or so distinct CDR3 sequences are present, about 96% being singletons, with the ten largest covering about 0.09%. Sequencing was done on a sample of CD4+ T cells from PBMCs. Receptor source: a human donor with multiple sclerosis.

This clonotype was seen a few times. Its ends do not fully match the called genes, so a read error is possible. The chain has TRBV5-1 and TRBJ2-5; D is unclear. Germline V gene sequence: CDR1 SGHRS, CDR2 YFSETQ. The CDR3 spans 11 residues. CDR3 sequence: CASSFSETQYF. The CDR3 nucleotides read TGTGCCAGCAGTTTCTCCGAGACCCAGTACTTC.

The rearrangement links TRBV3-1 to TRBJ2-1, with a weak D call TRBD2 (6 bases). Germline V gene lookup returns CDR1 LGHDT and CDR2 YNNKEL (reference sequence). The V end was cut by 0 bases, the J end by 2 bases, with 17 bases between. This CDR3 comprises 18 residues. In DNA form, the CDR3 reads TGTGCCAGCAGCCAAGATATGCGAGGCGGAGGGACCTACAATGAGCAGTTCTTC. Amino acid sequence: CASSQDMRGGGTYNEQFF.

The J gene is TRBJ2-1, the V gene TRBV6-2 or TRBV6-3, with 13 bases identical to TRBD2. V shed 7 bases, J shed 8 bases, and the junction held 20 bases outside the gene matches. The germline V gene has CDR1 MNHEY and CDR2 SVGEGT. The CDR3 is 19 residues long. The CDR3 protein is CASTEVSLGTSGKGYEQFF. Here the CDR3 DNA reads TGTGCCAGCACCGAGGTTTCGTTGGGGACTAGCGGGAAAGGCTATGAGCAGTTCTTC.

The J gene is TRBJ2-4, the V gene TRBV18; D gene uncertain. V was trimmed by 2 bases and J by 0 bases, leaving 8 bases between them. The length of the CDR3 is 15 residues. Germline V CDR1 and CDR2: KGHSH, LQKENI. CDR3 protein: CASSPADLAKNIQYF. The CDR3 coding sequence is TGTGCCAGCTCACCAGCGGACCTAGCCAAAAACATTCAGTACTTC.

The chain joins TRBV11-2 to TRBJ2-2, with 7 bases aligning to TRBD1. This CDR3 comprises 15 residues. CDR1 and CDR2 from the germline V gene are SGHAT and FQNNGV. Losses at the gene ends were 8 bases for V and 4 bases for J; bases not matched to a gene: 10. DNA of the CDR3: TGTGCCAGCGGGCCCAGGGGGTCAAGCACCGGGGAGCTGTTTTTT. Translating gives CASGPRGSSTGELFF.

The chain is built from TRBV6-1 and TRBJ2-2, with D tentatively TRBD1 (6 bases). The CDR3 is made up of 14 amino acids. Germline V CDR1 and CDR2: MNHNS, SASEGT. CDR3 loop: CATDRRQAAGELFF. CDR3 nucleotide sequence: TGTGCGACTGACAGAAGACAGGCCGCCGGGGAGCTGTTTTTT.

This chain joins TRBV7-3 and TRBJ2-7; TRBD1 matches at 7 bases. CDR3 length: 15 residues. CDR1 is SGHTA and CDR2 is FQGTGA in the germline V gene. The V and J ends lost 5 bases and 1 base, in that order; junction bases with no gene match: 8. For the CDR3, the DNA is TGTGCCAGCAGCCCCGGGACAGTAAGGTCCTACGAGCAGTACTTC. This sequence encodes CASSPGTVRSYEQYF.

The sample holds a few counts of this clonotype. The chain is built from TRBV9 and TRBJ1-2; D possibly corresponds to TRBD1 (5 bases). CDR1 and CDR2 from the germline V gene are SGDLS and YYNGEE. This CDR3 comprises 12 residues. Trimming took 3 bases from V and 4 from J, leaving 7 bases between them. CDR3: CASSATGYGYTF. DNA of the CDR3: TGTGCCAGCAGCGCCACAGGCTATGGCTACACCTTC.

The CDR3 nucleotides are TGTGCCAGCAGCCAATTGAGTGAAGGCAATCAGCCCCAGCATTTT. As protein: CASSQLSEGNQPQHF. The J gene is TRBJ1-5, the V gene TRBV3-1; D unresolved. CDR1 and CDR2 from the germline V gene are LGHDT and YNNKEL (reference sequence). The V and J ends lost 2 bases and 2 bases respectively, with 10 bases between them. The CDR3 has 15 residues.

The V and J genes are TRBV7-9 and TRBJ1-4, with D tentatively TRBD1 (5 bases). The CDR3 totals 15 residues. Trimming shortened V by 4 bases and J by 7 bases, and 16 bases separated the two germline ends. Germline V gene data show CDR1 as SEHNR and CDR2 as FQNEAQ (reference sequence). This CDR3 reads CASSSRQRRSEKLFF. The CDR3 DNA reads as TGTGCCAGCAGCTCGAGACAGCGGAGGAGTGAAAAACTGTTTTTT.

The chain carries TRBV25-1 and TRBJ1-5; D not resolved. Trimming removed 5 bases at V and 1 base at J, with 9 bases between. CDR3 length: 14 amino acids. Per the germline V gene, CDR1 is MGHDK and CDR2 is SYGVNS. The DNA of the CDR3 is TGTGCCAGCAGTAGTCGGTGGAGCAATCAGCCCCAGCATTTT. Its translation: CASSSRWSNQPQHF.

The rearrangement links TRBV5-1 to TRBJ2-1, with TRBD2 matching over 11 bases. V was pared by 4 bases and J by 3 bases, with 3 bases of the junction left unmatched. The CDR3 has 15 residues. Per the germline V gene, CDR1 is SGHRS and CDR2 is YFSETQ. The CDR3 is CASSITSGSYNEQFF. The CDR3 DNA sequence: TGCGCCAGCAGCATTACTAGCGGGAGCTACAATGAGCAGTTCTTC. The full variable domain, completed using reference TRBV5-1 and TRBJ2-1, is KAGVTQTPRYLIKTRGQQVTLSCSPISGHRSVSWYQQTPGQGLQFLFEYFSETQRNKGNFPGRFSGRQFSNSRSEMNVSTLELGDSALYLCASSITSGSYNEQFFGPGTRLTVL.

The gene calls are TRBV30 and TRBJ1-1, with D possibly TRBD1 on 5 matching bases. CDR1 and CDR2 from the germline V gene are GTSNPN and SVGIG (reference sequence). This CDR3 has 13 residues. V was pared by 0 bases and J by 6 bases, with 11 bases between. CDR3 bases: TGTGCCTGGAGTGTAGACGGGGCCGCTGAAGCTTTCTTT. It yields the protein CAWSVDGAAEAFF.

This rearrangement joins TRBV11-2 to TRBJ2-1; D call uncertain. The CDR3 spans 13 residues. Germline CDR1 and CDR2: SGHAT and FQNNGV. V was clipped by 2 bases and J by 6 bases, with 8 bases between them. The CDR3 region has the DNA TGTGCCAGCAGCTTAAGTGTTCGCAATGAGCAGTTCTTC. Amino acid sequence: CASSLSVRNEQFF. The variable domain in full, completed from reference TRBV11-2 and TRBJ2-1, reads EAGVAQSPRYKIIEKRQSVAFWCNPISGHATLYWYQQILGQGPKLLIQFQNNGVVDDSQLPKDRFSAERLKGVDSTLKIQPAKLEDSAVYLCASSLSVRNEQFFGPGTRLTVL.

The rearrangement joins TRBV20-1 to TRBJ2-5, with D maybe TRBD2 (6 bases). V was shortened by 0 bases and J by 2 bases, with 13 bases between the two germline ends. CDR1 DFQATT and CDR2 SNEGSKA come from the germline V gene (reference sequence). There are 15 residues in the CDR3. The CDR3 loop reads CSARDRRRGQETQYF. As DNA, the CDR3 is TGCAGTGCTAGAGATCGGCGGAGGGGACAAGAGACCCAGTACTTC.

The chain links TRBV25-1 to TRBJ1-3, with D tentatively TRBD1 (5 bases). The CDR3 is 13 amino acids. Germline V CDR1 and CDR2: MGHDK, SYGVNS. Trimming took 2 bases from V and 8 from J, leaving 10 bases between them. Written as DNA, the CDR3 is TGTGCCAGCAGTGAAACTCAGGGATACACCATATATTTT. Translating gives CASSETQGYTIYF. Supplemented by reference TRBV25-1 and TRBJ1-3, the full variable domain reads EADIYQTPRYLVIGTGKKITLECSQTMGHDKMYWYQQDPGMELHLIHYSYGVNSTEKGDLSSESTVSRIRTEHFPLTLESARPSHTSQYLCASSETQGYTIYFGEGSWLTVV.

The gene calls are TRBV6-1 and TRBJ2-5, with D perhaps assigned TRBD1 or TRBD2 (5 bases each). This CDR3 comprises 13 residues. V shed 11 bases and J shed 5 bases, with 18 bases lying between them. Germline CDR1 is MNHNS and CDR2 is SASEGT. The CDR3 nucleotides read TGTGCCTCCGAGAGGGGCCGAGGGGAGACCCAGTACTTC. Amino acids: CASERGRGETQYF.

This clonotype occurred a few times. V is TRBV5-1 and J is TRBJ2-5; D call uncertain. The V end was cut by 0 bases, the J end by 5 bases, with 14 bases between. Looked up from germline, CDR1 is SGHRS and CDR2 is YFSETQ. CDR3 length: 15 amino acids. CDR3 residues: CASSLAPSAWETQYF. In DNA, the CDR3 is TGCGCCAGCAGCTTGGCTCCCTCGGCGTGGGAGACCCAGTACTTC. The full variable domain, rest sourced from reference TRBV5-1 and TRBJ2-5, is KAGVTQTPRYLIKTRGQQVTLSCSPISGHRSVSWYQQTPGQGLQFLFEYFSETQRNKGNFPGRFSGRQFSNSRSEMNVSTLELGDSALYLCASSLAPSAWETQYFGPGTRLLVL.

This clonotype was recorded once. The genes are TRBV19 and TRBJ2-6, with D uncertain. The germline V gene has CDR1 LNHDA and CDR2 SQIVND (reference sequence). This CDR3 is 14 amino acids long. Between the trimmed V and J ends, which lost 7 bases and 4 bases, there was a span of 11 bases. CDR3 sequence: CASTDVGGANVLTF. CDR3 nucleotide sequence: TGTGCCAGTACTGACGTTGGGGGGGCCAACGTCCTGACTTTC.

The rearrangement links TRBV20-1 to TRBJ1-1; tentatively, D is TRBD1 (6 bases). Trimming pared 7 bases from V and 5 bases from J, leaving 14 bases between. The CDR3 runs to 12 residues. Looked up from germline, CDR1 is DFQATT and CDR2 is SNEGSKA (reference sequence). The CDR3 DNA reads TGCAGTGTCAGAGGGGGGCAGACTGAAGCTTTCTTT. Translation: CSVRGGQTEAFF.

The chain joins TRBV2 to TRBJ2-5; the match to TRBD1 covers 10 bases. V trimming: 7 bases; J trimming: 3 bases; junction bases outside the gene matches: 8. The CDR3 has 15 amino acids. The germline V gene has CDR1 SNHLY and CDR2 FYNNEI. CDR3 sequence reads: CASKMDRGKEETQYF. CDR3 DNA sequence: TGTGCCAGCAAGATGGACAGGGGGAAGGAAGAGACCCAGTACTTC.